This note documents a single TCR beta chain sequence. Its matching antigen is unknown. Time point defined: week 11, during vaccination. A 20-mer mutant IDH1 peptide at 300 ug was injected subcutaneously with topical imiquimod. Method: immunoSEQ multiplex PCR; TCRdb's copy keeps in-frame clones and lacks some. The sample contains tens of thousands of clones, around 80% of which appear only once. The data derive from a study of a mutant IDH1 vaccine in newly diagnosed glioma. The V gene end was trimmed by 2 bases and the J gene end by 6 bases; junction bases not matched to a gene: 5. This CDR3 is 15 amino acids long. Germline CDR1 reads SGHRS; CDR2 reads YFSETQ.

The receptor was derived from a middle-aged man with glioma. V usage is TRBV5-1 and J usage is TRBJ2-2, with 9 bases lining up with TRBD1. The sample consisted of PBMCs, taken from a glioma patient whose treatment included an IDH1 peptide vaccine. The CDR3 reads CASSLQGARAGELFF. The CDR3 bases are TGCGCCAGCAGCTTACAGGGGGCGCGTGCCGGGGAGCTGTTTTTT. The whole variable domain, remainder taken from reference TRBV5-1 and TRBJ2-2, is KAGVTQTPRYLIKTRGQQVTLSCSPISGHRSVSWYQQTPGQGLQFLFEYFSETQRNKGNFPGRFSGRQFSNSRSEMNVSTLELGDSALYLCASSLQGARAGELFFGEGSRLTVL.